The next 2 T cell receptor beta chains were all read from a single sample in a study of blood T cell repertoires in COVID-19. TCRdb's table, derived via immunoSEQ multiplex PCR, lists solely in-frame clones and lacks some. The table includes more than 300,000 clones, about 88% detected once. The sample comprised PBMCs or T cells enriched from blood (not recorded which). All receptors derive from a woman under 30 who had recovered from COVID-19.

The chain combines TRBV18 with TRBJ2-2; a possible D gene is TRBD1 (6 bases). Per germline, CDR1 KGHSH and CDR2 LQKENI. CDR3 length equals 15 residues. Trimming shortened V by 6 bases and J by 7 bases, and 18 bases separated the two germline ends. Here the CDR3 reads CASSHQEGTRGELFF. CDR3 nucleotides: TGTGCCAGCTCGCACCAGGAAGGGACACGCGGGGAGCTGTTTTTT.

The chain links TRBV29-1 to TRBJ1-2; tentatively, D is TRBD1 (6 bases). The length of the CDR3 is 14 residues. Trimming removed 2 bases at V and 0 bases at J, with 10 bases between. Germline CDR1 SQVTM, CDR2 ANQGSEA. The CDR3 region is CSVELRGSNYGYTF. CDR3 DNA sequence: TGCAGCGTTGAACTCAGGGGTTCTAACTATGGCTACACCTTC.